This T cell receptor beta chain was sequenced during a study of cytomegalovirus exposure and HLA in healthy donors. The CDR3 extends over 13 amino acids. Germline assignment: CDR1 SGHTA and CDR2 FQGNSA. V lost 5 bases and J 8 bases, leaving 12 bases between the germline ends. The PCR was carried out with 60 Vbeta primers and 13 Jbeta primers. Only in-frame clones appear in the TCRdb table, and some are missing; sequencing was by immunoSEQ multiplex PCR. This sample carries some 130,000 clones, around 80% of them seen once, and the ten largest clones take 2.2%. The source of this sequence is a man younger than 45 in good health and CMV-seronegative. Sequencing was done on a sample of PBMCs. This sequence joins TRBV7-2 and TRBJ1-4; D is perhaps TRBD1 (5 bases). The CDR3 spells CASSPGMEEKLFF. As DNA, the CDR3 is TGTGCCAGCAGCCCAGGGATGGAAGAAAAACTGTTTTTT.